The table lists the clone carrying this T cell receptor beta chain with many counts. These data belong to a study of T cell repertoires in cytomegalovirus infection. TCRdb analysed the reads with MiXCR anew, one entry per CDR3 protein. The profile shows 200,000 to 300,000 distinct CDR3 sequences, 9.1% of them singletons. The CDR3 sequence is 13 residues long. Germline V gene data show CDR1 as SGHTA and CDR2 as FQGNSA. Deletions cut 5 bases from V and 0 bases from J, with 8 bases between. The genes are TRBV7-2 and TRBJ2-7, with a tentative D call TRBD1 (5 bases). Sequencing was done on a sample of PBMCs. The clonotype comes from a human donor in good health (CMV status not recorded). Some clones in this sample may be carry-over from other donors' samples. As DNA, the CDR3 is TGTGCCAGCAGCCTACAGGACTCCTACGAGCAGTACTTC. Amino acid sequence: CASSLQDSYEQYF.